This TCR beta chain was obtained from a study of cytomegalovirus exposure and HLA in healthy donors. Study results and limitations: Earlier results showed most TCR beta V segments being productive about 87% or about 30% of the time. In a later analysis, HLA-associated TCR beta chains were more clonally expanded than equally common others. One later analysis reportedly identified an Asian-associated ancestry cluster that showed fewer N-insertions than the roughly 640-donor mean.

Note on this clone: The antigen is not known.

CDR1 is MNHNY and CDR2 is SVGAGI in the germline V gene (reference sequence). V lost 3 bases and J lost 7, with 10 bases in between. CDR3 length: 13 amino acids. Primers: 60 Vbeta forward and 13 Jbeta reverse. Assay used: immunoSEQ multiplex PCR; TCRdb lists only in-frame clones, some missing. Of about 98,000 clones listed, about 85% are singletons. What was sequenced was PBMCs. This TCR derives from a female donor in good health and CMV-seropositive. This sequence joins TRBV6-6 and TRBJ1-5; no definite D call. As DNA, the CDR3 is TGTGCCAGCAGTTATGTTGGGGAGCAGCCCCAGCATTTT. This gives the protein CASSYVGEQPQHF.